This T cell receptor beta chain is from a study of cytomegalovirus exposure and HLA in healthy donors. Study results and limitations: Data from an earlier analysis indicated that most TCR beta V segments were productive either about 90% or about 30% of the time. According to reports, the classifier identified cytomegalovirus status with high specificity and sensitivity.

PCR amplification relied on 60 Vbeta primers (plus 13 Jbeta primers). Only in-frame clones appear in the TCRdb table, and some are missing; sequencing was by immunoSEQ multiplex PCR. Of 150,000 to 190,000 clones in the sample, approximately 85% were seen once. CDR1 MDHEN and CDR2 SYDVKM come from the germline V gene. V lost 5 bases and J lost 6; bases outside the gene matches: 7. This CDR3 comprises 14 residues. On this clone: No antigen is known for it.

This clonotype was obtained from a woman aged 18-29 years in good health and CMV-seronegative. This chain links TRBV28 with TRBJ1-2; TRBD1 matches 9 bases. Source material: PBMCs. As DNA, the CDR3 is TGTGCCAGCAGTCTCGCGGGACAGGGTAATGGCTACACCTTC. Protein sequence: CASSLAGQGNGYTF.